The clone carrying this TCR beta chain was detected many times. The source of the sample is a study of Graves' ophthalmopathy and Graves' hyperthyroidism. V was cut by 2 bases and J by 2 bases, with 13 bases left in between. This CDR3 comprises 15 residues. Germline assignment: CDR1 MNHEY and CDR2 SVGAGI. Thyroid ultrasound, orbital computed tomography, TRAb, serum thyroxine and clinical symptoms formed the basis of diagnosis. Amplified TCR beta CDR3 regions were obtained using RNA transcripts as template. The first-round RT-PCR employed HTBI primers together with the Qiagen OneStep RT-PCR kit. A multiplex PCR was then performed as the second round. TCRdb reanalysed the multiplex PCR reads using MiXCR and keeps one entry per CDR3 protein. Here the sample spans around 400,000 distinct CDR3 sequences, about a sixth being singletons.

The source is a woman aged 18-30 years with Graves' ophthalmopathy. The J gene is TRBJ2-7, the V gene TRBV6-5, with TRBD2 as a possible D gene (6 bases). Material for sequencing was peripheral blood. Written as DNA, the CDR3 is TGTGCCAGCAGTTACCTGGCTAGCGACACCTACGAGCAGTACTTC. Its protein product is CASSYLASDTYEQYF.